The sequence of this T cell receptor (beta chain) was determined in a study of beta chain features in type 1 diabetes. Whole-study context: Across the samples, some 99 million sorted cells were examined in total. Study-wide findings and caveats: Overrepresentation of cells with high TCR expression could result from cDNA sequencing. Patients' naive, central memory and regulatory TCRB repertoires appeared more alike than those of healthy donors. Among patients with Type 1 diabetes, TCRB CDR3s were moderately but significantly shorter in every one of the four CD4+ subsets.

This clone showed up just a few times. The antigen is undetermined. The authors reverse transcribed all of the isolated RNA, so sequencing captured expressed TCRB transcripts. The data were produced by immunoSEQ multiplex PCR, yet TCRdb's version contains in-frame clones alone and is incomplete. The sample lists hundreds of thousands of clones; over 12% were seen once. CD4+ naive, central memory, regulatory and stem cell-like memory cells were sorted via CD45RO/CCR7/CD25/CD127/CD95/CD27. This sequence was found in a young man with type 1 diabetes. The sequenced material came from naive CD4+ T cells from blood.

The CDR3 sequence is CASSSFKGSSTDTQYF. The CDR3 DNA sequence: TGTGCCAGCAGCTCATTTAAGGGTTCTAGCACAGATACGCAGTATTTT. The chain uses TRBV11-2 and TRBJ2-3; D is unresolved. In germline, CDR1 is SGHAT, CDR2 FQNNGV. The CDR3 contains 16 residues. With 4 bases removed from V and 0 bases from J, the gap between germline ends came to 14 bases. Variable domain in full (rest from reference TRBV11-2 and TRBJ2-3): EAGVAQSPRYKIIEKRQSVAFWCNPISGHATLYWYQQILGQGPKLLIQFQNNGVVDDSQLPKDRFSAERLKGVDSTLKIQPAKLEDSAVYLCASSSFKGSSTDTQYFGPGTRLTVL.